This TCR beta chain was captured in a study of identical twins. The CDR3 covers 14 residues. The V gene's germline CDR1 is SGHVS and CDR2 FQNEAQ. Deletions cut 5 bases from V and 3 bases from J, with 14 bases between. Each cDNA held unique molecular identifiers, and template switching gave it a universal primer site. One entry per CDR3 protein, called by TCRdb with MiXCR from the 5' RACE reads. The sample includes roughly 290,000 distinct CDR3 sequences, roughly 10% of them seen just once. Points from the study as a whole: Insertions were reduced in abundant cord blood beta clonotypes but not in memory repertoires. It was out-of-frame TCR alpha sharing in monozygotic twins that models underestimated. Partly confounded zero-insertion analyses could result from invariant MAIT and iNKT cells.

Comment on this clonotype: Its antigen is unknown.

In addition, the sample was reused for a study of yellow fever vaccine responses in identical twins.

The sample comprised CD8+ T cells sorted from blood. This TCR was recovered from a young woman in good health. V is TRBV7-8 and J is TRBJ2-7; D not certain. The CDR3 DNA follows: TGTGCCAGCAGCGAGAGGACGGTGAACTACGAGCAGTACTTC. Its protein product is CASSERTVNYEQYF. The full variable domain, rest sourced from reference TRBV7-8 and TRBJ2-7, is GAGVSQSPRYKVAKRGQDVALRCDPISGHVSLFWYQQALGQGPEFLTYFQNEAQLDKSGLPSDRFFAERPEGSVSTLKIQRTQQEDSAVYLCASSERTVNYEQYFGPGTRLTVT.